These 16 T cell receptor beta chains share one sample of origin, sequenced in a study of cytomegalovirus exposure and HLA in healthy donors. Researchers ran the PCR with 60 Vbeta and 13 Jbeta primers. Assay used: immunoSEQ multiplex PCR; TCRdb lists only in-frame clones, some missing. The sample records roughly 100,000 clones, about a tenth being singletons. Sequenced material: PBMCs. The receptor source for this set is a man in his fifties or sixties in good health and CMV-seropositive.

This chain links TRBV5-1 with TRBJ2-3, with D maybe TRBD1 (6 bases). Germline assignment: CDR1 SGHRS and CDR2 YFSETQ. The CDR3 sequence is 15 residues long. Trimming removed 4 bases from V and 4 bases from J, with 16 bases in between. DNA of the CDR3: TGCGCCAGCAGCCAGGGCAACAGGGATGCAGATACGCAGTATTTT. Translation gives CASSQGNRDADTQYF.

This clone was observed a handful of times. The chain carries TRBV30 and TRBJ1-5; D not resolved. V shed 4 bases and J shed 1 base, with 14 bases lying between them. Germline assignment: CDR1 GTSNPN and CDR2 SVGIG (reference sequence). The CDR3 consists of 15 residues. In nucleotides, the CDR3 is TGTGCCTGGAACCCAGGAAGTGGAAGCAATCAGCCCCAGCATTTT. Its protein product is CAWNPGSGSNQPQHF.

The rearrangement links TRBV5-1 to TRBJ2-7, with 10 bases matching TRBD2. Per germline, CDR1 SGHRS and CDR2 YFSETQ. J was trimmed by 7 bases and V by 4 bases; bases with no gene match: 11. The CDR3 covers 15 residues. CDR3 in amino acids: CASSLSLAGAREQYF. CDR3 DNA sequence: TGCGCCAGCAGCCTGAGTCTAGCGGGAGCTCGGGAGCAGTACTTC.

This clone occurred a few times. The J gene is TRBJ2-7, the V gene TRBV4-3, with 9 positions matching TRBD2. This CDR3 is 17 amino acids long. Germline V lookup: CDR1 LGHNA, CDR2 YSLEER. V dropped 0 bases and J dropped 5; count of bases not matched to a gene: 11. The CDR3 spells CASSQDEDVAGANEQYF. The CDR3 DNA reads as TGCGCCAGCAGCCAAGATGAGGATGTAGCGGGAGCGAACGAGCAGTACTTC.

V and J are TRBV29-1 and TRBJ2-5; a possible D gene is TRBD1 (7 bases). Germline CDR1 and CDR2: SQVTM and ANQGSEA. This CDR3 is 12 amino acids long. Trimming removed 5 bases from V and 5 bases from J, with 12 bases in between. The CDR3 bases are TGCAGCGTTCTCAGGGGGGACGAGACCCAGTACTTC. Protein: CSVLRGDETQYF.

This clone was picked up a small number of times. The chain carries TRBV29-1 and TRBJ1-4, with unresolved D. Trimming took off 5 bases at V and 0 bases at J, with 7 bases between the two ends. CDR1 is SQVTM and CDR2 is ANQGSEA in the germline V gene. The CDR3 sequence is 13 residues long. The CDR3 DNA reads TGCAGCGTTCGTTCCTCAACTAATGAAAAACTGTTTTTT. Protein sequence: CSVRSSTNEKLFF.

The chain carries TRBV4-1 and TRBJ1-6, with D tentatively TRBD1 (6 bases). The V and J ends lost 0 bases and 6 bases respectively, with 9 bases between them. CDR3 length: 15 amino acids. Per germline, CDR1 MGHRA and CDR2 YSYEKL. The CDR3 is CASSQDTGLNSPLHF. DNA for the CDR3: TGCGCCAGCAGCCAAGATACAGGGCTTAATTCACCCCTCCACTTT.

The sample holds a few counts of this clone. This CDR3 is CASRSGTANTGELFF. The CDR3 coding sequence is TGTGCCAGTAGGTCGGGGACAGCGAACACCGGGGAGCTGTTTTTT. V is TRBV19 and J is TRBJ2-2; 7 nucleotides agree with TRBD1. V was clipped by 6 bases and J by 0 bases; unmatched bases: 4. The germline V gene encodes CDR1 LNHDA and CDR2 SQIVND (reference sequence). The CDR3 is 15 residues long.

For the CDR3, the DNA is TGCGCCAGCAGCTACGGACTAGCGGGAGACCGTTGGGAGACCCAGTACTTC. Its protein product is CASSYGLAGDRWETQYF. V is TRBV5-1 and J is TRBJ2-5, with 13 bases aligning to TRBD2. Unmatched junction bases numbered 10, after V lost 3 bases and J lost 5 bases. This CDR3 has 17 residues. Germline CDR1 reads SGHRS; CDR2 reads YFSETQ.

V and J are TRBV5-4 and TRBJ1-4; 7 nucleotides agree with TRBD1. Germline V lookup: CDR1 SGHNT, CDR2 YYREEE (reference sequence). The CDR3 is 16 amino acids. V was clipped by 0 bases and J by 6 bases; unmatched bases: 8. The CDR3 DNA sequence: TGTGCCAGCAGCTTGGCTGGGACAGTAGGTCATGAAAAACTGTTTTTT. The encoded protein is CASSLAGTVGHEKLFF.

V gene TRBV4-1 combines with J gene TRBJ2-3, with D possibly TRBD1 on 6 matching bases. V dropped 3 bases and J dropped 7 bases, with 23 bases sitting between them. This CDR3 has 17 amino acids. Looked up from germline, CDR1 is MGHRA and CDR2 is YSYEKL. The chain's CDR3 is CASSQGPSTRQDNTQYF. The CDR3 DNA follows: TGCGCCAGCAGCCAGGGGCCCTCTACGCGACAGGATAATACGCAGTATTTT.

This clone occurred a few times. Other DNA sequences in this sample translate to the same CDR3. The V call is TRBV18, the J call TRBJ2-1; weak D call: TRBD1 (6 bases). The CDR3 runs 15 residues. CDR1 is KGHSH, CDR2 LQKENI, per germline. Trimming cost V 4 bases and J 0 bases, with 10 bases left between them. CDR3 sequence (DNA): TGTGCCAGCTCACGGGGGCTGGCCTCCTACAATGAGCAGTTCTTC. It specifies CASSRGLASYNEQFF.

The V call is TRBV7-9, the J call TRBJ1-5; no clear D. Between the trimmed V and J ends, which lost 2 bases and 7 bases, there was a span of 9 bases. The CDR3 runs to 13 residues. Germline-derived CDR1 and CDR2 are SEHNR and FQNEAQ (reference sequence). CDR3 sequence reads: CASSLTDTQPQHF. In DNA form, the CDR3 reads TGTGCCAGCAGCTTAACAGACACCCAGCCCCAGCATTTT.

V and J are TRBV7-9 and TRBJ2-1, with TRBD2 matching 7 bases. The germline CDR1 and CDR2 sequences are SEHNR and FQNEAQ (reference sequence). The J segment lost 0 bases and the V segment lost 5 bases, leaving 1 base of the junction unmatched. The CDR3 spans 14 residues. The CDR3 nucleotides read TGTGCCAGCAGCGGCGGGAGCTCCTACAATGAGCAGTTCTTC. This gives the protein CASSGGSSYNEQFF.

The genes are TRBV29-1 and TRBJ2-3, with D tentatively TRBD1 (5 bases). This CDR3 has 13 residues. The germline gives CDR1 SQVTM, CDR2 ANQGSEA. Trimming cost V 7 bases and J 0 bases, with 11 bases left between them. In DNA form, the CDR3 reads TGCAGCGGGTGGGGCCCTAGCACAGATACGCAGTATTTT. Residues: CSGWGPSTDTQYF.

This clone was observed a handful of times. The chain links TRBV29-1 to TRBJ2-1, with 8 bases aligning to TRBD1. Germline CDR1 is SQVTM and CDR2 is ANQGSEA. The CDR3 totals 14 residues. With V trimmed by 3 bases and J by 9 bases, 10 bases remained unmatched. For the CDR3, the DNA is TGCAGCGTTGAGGGCAGGGGGCTCGTCAGTGAGCAGTTCTTC. Protein: CSVEGRGLVSEQFF.